A single sample gave rise to the 26 T cell receptor beta chains below, sequenced in a study of patients and donors after allogeneic stem cell transplantation. In TCRdb, the RT-PCR reads were re-called with MiXCR into one record per CDR3 protein. The sample holds hundreds of thousands of distinct CDR3 sequences; around two fifths are singletons and the top ten take more than 9%. Sequencing was performed on blood, either unsorted or a sorted T cell fraction (not recorded which). These receptors were collected from a human donor who was either an allogeneic HSCT recipient or a stem cell or donor lymphocyte infusion donor (not recorded which). It is not recorded whose cells these are; they may come from a transplant donor.

This clonotype appeared a few times. This chain connects TRBV28 to TRBJ2-5; D gene unclear. V was clipped by 6 bases and J by 2 bases, with 13 bases between them. Germline V gene sequence: CDR1 MDHEN, CDR2 SYDVKM. The CDR3 covers 14 residues. CDR3 sequence: CASRAMLPQETQYF. In DNA form, the CDR3 reads TGTGCCAGCAGAGCTATGCTCCCTCAAGAGACCCAGTACTTC.

This clonotype was detected only a few times. The chain combines TRBV27 with TRBJ1-4, with a weak D call TRBD1 (6 bases). The V gene lost 0 bases and the J gene lost 10 bases, with 12 bases spanning the gap. The CDR3 runs 14 residues. In germline, CDR1 is MNHEY, CDR2 SMNVEV (reference sequence). CDR3 protein: CASSLSGQGRKLFF. Here the CDR3 DNA reads TGTGCCAGCAGTTTATCGGGCCAGGGGCGAAAACTGTTTTTT.

This chain's CDR3 is CASLRDGGLNTEAFF. In nucleotides, the CDR3 is TGTGCCAGCTTAAGGGACGGGGGCCTGAACACTGAAGCTTTCTTT. J is TRBJ1-1 and V is TRBV2; D may be TRBD1 (6 bases). CDR3 size: 15 residues. The germline V gene encodes CDR1 SNHLY and CDR2 FYNNEI. V shed 8 bases and J shed 0 bases, with 16 bases lying between them.

The V call is TRBV5-1, the J call TRBJ1-3, with D maybe TRBD1 (5 bases). The CDR3 has 16 residues. The V gene's germline CDR1 is SGHRS and CDR2 YFSETQ. Trimming pared 0 bases from V and 0 bases from J, leaving 10 bases between. The CDR3 spells CASSLDGAHSGNTIYF. The CDR3 DNA reads as TGCGCCAGCAGCTTGGATGGGGCTCACTCTGGAAACACCATATATTTT.

In its sample, this clonotype was seen a few times. The gene calls are TRBV6-5 and TRBJ1-2, with TRBD1 matching 8 bases. The CDR3 has 15 amino acids. The germline V gene has CDR1 MNHEY and CDR2 SVGAGI. The junction had 6 bases not matched to a gene; V was cut back by 5 bases and J by 1 base. CDR3 region: CASSRGTGGNYGYTF. The CDR3 nucleotides are TGTGCCAGCAGTCGGGGGACAGGCGGTAACTATGGCTACACCTTC.

The V and J genes are TRBV27 and TRBJ1-5, with D perhaps TRBD1 (5 bases). This CDR3 spans 14 amino acids. The germline V gene encodes CDR1 MNHEY and CDR2 SMNVEV (reference sequence). V dropped 5 bases and J dropped 7 bases, with 15 bases sitting between them. The CDR3 coding sequence is TGTGCCAGCAGTACCCGACAGAATGGACAGCCCCAGCATTTT. Translation gives CASSTRQNGQPQHF.

The chain combines TRBV7-3 with TRBJ2-3; 15 bases map to TRBD2. The CDR3 contains 17 residues. Germline-derived CDR1 and CDR2 are SGHTA and FQGTGA. With V trimmed by 5 bases and J by 0 bases, 3 bases remained unmatched. DNA of the CDR3: TGTGCCAGCAGCCAGGGACTAGCGGGGGGAAGCACAGATACGCAGTATTTT. Encoded protein: CASSQGLAGGSTDTQYF.

This clonotype was seen only a few times. The chain recombines TRBV29-1 with TRBJ1-1; TRBD1 might be the D (6 bases). In germline, CDR1 is SQVTM, CDR2 ANQGSEA. Between the trimmed V and J ends, which lost 4 bases and 7 bases, there was a span of 13 bases. The CDR3 sequence is 12 residues long. The CDR3, as DNA: TGCAGCGTTGCCGGACAGAAGATTGAAGCTTTCTTT. Amino acids: CSVAGQKIEAFF.

The chain joins TRBV7-2 to TRBJ2-1, with D unresolved. This CDR3 contains 13 residues. The ends were cut back, 1 base at V and 8 bases at J, with 9 bases in the middle. Per germline, CDR1 SGHTA and CDR2 FQGNSA. The CDR3: CASSLDGWDEQFF. DNA for the CDR3: TGTGCCAGCAGCTTAGATGGTTGGGATGAGCAGTTCTTC.

The V and J genes are TRBV12-5 and TRBJ1-4, with TRBD1 matching 7 bases. Germline-derived CDR1 and CDR2 are LGHNT and FRNRAP. The CDR3 consists of 15 residues. The junction had 5 bases not matched to a gene; V was cut back by 0 bases and J by 7 bases. CDR3 amino acids: CASGLVPGDSEKLFF. The CDR3 DNA reads as TGTGCTAGTGGTTTGGTACCGGGGGACAGTGAAAAACTGTTTTTT.

CDR3 nucleotide sequence: TGTGCCAGCAGTTATACCGGGGTCTCCTACGAGCAGTACTTC. This codes for CASSYTGVSYEQYF. J is TRBJ2-7 and V is TRBV6-2 or TRBV6-3, with D tentatively TRBD2 (5 bases). CDR3 length: 14 amino acids. Germline lookup yields CDR1 MNHEY and CDR2 SVGEGT. V was pared by 3 bases and J by 0 bases, with 9 bases between.

This clonotype has just a few counts. The CDR3 sequence is CASSVGPGQPQHF. In nucleotides, the CDR3 is TGTGCCAGCAGCGTAGGACCGGGGCAGCCCCAGCATTTT. The rearrangement uses TRBV9 and TRBJ1-5; no definite D call. CDR1 and CDR2 (germline): SGDLS, YYNGEE. This CDR3 spans 13 amino acids. The V end was cut by 0 bases, the J end by 7 bases, with 8 bases between. The full variable domain, completed using reference TRBV9 and TRBJ1-5, is DSGVTQTPKHLITATGQRVTLRCSPRSGDLSVYWYQQSLDQGLQFLIQYYNGEERAKGNILERFSAQQFPDLHSELNLSSLELGDSALYFCASSVGPGQPQHFGDGTRLSIL.

The J gene is TRBJ1-2, the V gene TRBV24-1, with D tentatively TRBD1 (6 bases). There are 14 residues in the CDR3. The V gene lost 4 bases and the J gene lost 3 bases, with 11 bases spanning the gap. Germline V gene sequence: CDR1 KGHDR, CDR2 SFDVKD. The CDR3 spells CATSETGQYYGYTF. CDR3 sequence (DNA): TGTGCCACCAGTGAAACAGGACAGTACTATGGCTACACCTTC.

The rearrangement links TRBV10-3 to TRBJ1-2, with TRBD1 matching 10 bases. This CDR3 is 13 amino acids long. Germline assignment: CDR1 ENHRY and CDR2 SYGVKD. Germline trimming cut 11 bases from V and 6 bases from J; bases unmatched to any gene: 9. The CDR3 here is CALGDRGIDGYTF. The CDR3 coding sequence is TGTGCCCTCGGGGACAGGGGAATCGATGGCTACACCTTC.

This clonotype showed up just a few times. V usage is TRBV4-2 and J usage is TRBJ1-1; D remains unclear. This CDR3 comprises 13 residues. Between the trimmed V and J ends, which lost 1 base and 1 base, there was a span of 4 bases. Per the germline V gene, CDR1 is LGHNA and CDR2 is YNFKEQ. The CDR3 loop is CASSQVWNTEAFF. DNA for the CDR3: TGTGCCAGCAGCCAAGTGTGGAACACTGAAGCTTTCTTT.

This sequence joins TRBV12-3 or TRBV12-4 and TRBJ1-1; possible D gene TRBD1, 5 bases. The V end was cut by 7 bases, the J end by 0 bases, with 12 bases between. The CDR3 is made up of 14 amino acids. The CDR3 reads CASNRDSMNTEAFF. The CDR3 DNA reads TGTGCCAGCAATAGAGACAGCATGAACACTGAAGCTTTCTTT.

The chain employs TRBV6-6 and TRBJ2-2, with D perhaps TRBD1 (5 bases). The V and J ends lost 1 base and 0 bases respectively, with 9 bases between them. Germline-derived CDR1 and CDR2 are MNHNY and SVGAGI (reference sequence). The CDR3 contains 16 residues. For the CDR3, the DNA is TGTGCCAGCAGTTACTGGGGCAGACCGAACACCGGGGAGCTGTTTTTT. Protein sequence: CASSYWGRPNTGELFF.

The V call is TRBV27, the J call TRBJ1-2; D unclear. V lost 3 bases and J lost 0, with 8 bases in between. The V gene's germline CDR1 is MNHEY and CDR2 SMNVEV (reference sequence). CDR3 length: 14 residues. CDR3 DNA: TGTGCCAGCAGTTTCGGACGGGCTAACTATGGCTACACCTTC. Protein sequence: CASSFGRANYGYTF.

CDR3 bases: TGCGCCAGCAGCCAAGATAGTGAGACAGAAATTCTCTACGAGCAGTACTTC. Its protein product is CASSQDSETEILYEQYF. This rearrangement joins TRBV4-1 to TRBJ2-7; D perhaps matches TRBD1 (5 bases). CDR1 and CDR2 (germline): MGHRA, YSYEKL. CDR3 length equals 17 residues. V gave up 0 bases and J gave up 3 bases, with 18 bases separating them.

V and J are TRBV28 and TRBJ1-2; no reliable D call. The germline gives CDR1 MDHEN, CDR2 SYDVKM. This CDR3 spans 13 amino acids. The V end was cut by 5 bases, the J end by 8 bases, with 15 bases between. DNA of the CDR3: TGTGCCAGCAGTACCCCCCAGGAGATCGGCTACACCTTC. Its translation is CASSTPQEIGYTF.

This clonotype appeared once. The V gene is TRBV9, the J gene TRBJ2-2, with D possibly called TRBD1 or TRBD2 (5 bases each). Germline V CDR1 and CDR2: SGDLS, YYNGEE. V was clipped by 4 bases and J by 5 bases, with 21 bases between them. The CDR3 runs to 17 residues. CDR3 sequence reads: CASSLKSAQWGTGELFF. CDR3 sequence (DNA): TGTGCCAGCAGCCTCAAATCGGCCCAGTGGGGGACCGGGGAGCTGTTTTTT. The full variable domain, rest sourced from reference TRBV9 and TRBJ2-2, is DSGVTQTPKHLITATGQRVTLRCSPRSGDLSVYWYQQSLDQGLQFLIQYYNGEERAKGNILERFSAQQFPDLHSELNLSSLELGDSALYFCASSLKSAQWGTGELFFGEGSRLTVL.

CDR3 in amino acids: CASSLVGRGRGFGYGYTF. The CDR3 nucleotides read TGCGCCAGCAGCTTGGTGGGCAGGGGCCGTGGTTTCGGCTATGGCTACACCTTC. This chain links TRBV5-1 with TRBJ1-2, with a possible D match to TRBD1 (6 bases). The ends were cut back, 0 bases at V and 4 bases at J, with 22 bases in the middle. The V gene's germline CDR1 is SGHRS and CDR2 YFSETQ. The CDR3 extends over 18 amino acids.

This clonotype was observed a handful of times. The CDR3 loop is CSARNRGLNQPQHF. The CDR3 nucleotides are TGCAGTGCTAGAAACAGGGGGCTCAATCAGCCCCAGCATTTT. The chain joins TRBV20-1 to TRBJ1-5, with TRBD1 matching over 9 bases. V was pared by 2 bases and J by 3 bases, with 2 bases of the junction left unmatched. In germline, CDR1 is DFQATT, CDR2 SNEGSKA (reference sequence). There are 14 residues in the CDR3.

This clonotype was seen a few times. The chain is built from TRBV20-1 and TRBJ2-7; 9 bases line up with TRBD1. This CDR3 contains 13 residues. Per the germline V gene, CDR1 is DFQATT and CDR2 is SNEGSKA (reference sequence). J was trimmed by 1 base and V by 8 bases; bases with no gene match: 6. As DNA, the CDR3 is TGCAGTACACCCGGGACAGGGTCCTACGAGCAGTACTTC. Translating it yields CSTPGTGSYEQYF.

This clonotype occurred a few times. The chain has TRBV19 and TRBJ1-6, with unresolved D. Germline V lookup: CDR1 LNHDA, CDR2 SQIVND (reference sequence). Deletions cut 5 bases from V and 5 bases from J, with 7 bases between. The CDR3 is 13 residues long. CDR3: CASSGLNNSPLHF. The CDR3 DNA follows: TGTGCCAGTAGTGGACTAAATAATTCACCCCTCCACTTT.

The CDR3 loop reads CASSPSAPGLNYGYTF. CDR3 DNA sequence: TGTGCCAGCAGCCCCTCCGCTCCGGGACTGAACTATGGCTACACCTTC. V is TRBV9 and J is TRBJ1-2; tentatively, D is TRBD1 (5 bases). The germline V and J ends were trimmed by 4 bases and 2 bases, with 18 bases remaining between them. Per germline, CDR1 SGDLS and CDR2 YYNGEE. The CDR3 has 16 amino acids.